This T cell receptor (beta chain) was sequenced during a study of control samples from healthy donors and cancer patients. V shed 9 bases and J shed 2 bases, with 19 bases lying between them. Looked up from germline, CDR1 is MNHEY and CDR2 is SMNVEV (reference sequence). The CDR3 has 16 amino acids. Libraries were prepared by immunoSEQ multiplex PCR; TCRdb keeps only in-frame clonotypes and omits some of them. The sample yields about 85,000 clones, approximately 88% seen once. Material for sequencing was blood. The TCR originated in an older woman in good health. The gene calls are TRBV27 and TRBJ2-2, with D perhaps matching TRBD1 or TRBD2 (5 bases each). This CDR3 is CASPSRDRRNTGELFF. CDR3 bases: TGTGCCAGTCCAAGCCGGGACCGCCGAAACACCGGGGAGCTGTTTTTT.